This T cell receptor beta chain appears in the sequencing data of a study of T cell responses to AZD1222 COVID-19 vaccine (dated by TCRdb to about 2021). Study-level background: Because spike-specific TCR depth and breadth did not differ between the two schedules, AZD1222 recipients who got a second dose at roughly 4 weeks were pooled with those who got a second dose at roughly 12 weeks. Enrollment into the trials was organized by age into subgroups of 18-55, 56-69 and 70-plus years, and those subgroups contained roughly 150, 30 and 60 TCR-sequenced participants, respectively. A total of 230 or so trial participants underwent TCR sequencing, of whom 207 received two doses of AZD1222 and about 26 received two doses of the MenACWY control vaccine.

Regarding this clone: Its antigen specificity is not known. No base quality values were provided; no much bigger clone lies one nucleotide off.

The intended sense of this specimen's time point label: baseline before first vaccination. The vaccinee samples were drawn from two UK trials, COV001 and COV002, one of which was a single-blind randomized controlled phase 2/3 trial testing AZD1222 (ChAdOx1 nCoV-19) in healthy adults. For TCRbeta chain sequencing, PBMC samples were collected from trial participants at day 0 and at day 28 after the second dose. Trimming removed 2 bases from V and 2 bases from J, leaving 10 bases between the germline ends. As encoded in the germline V gene, CDR1 is MRHNA while CDR2 is SNTAGT. The CDR3 measures 16 amino acids from cysteine to phenylalanine. The only DNA kept is the CDR3, 48 bases in frame from the first base. Overall study outcomes, separate from this receptor: Because no samples from the day 14 peak response were available, repertoires could be characterized only after the peak T cell response. Epitopes outside the regions mutated in the B.1.351 and B.1.1.7 variants were reportedly recognized by nearly half of the unique spike-specific TCRs. Participants were mostly white British, with more females than males. The authors suggested clonal diversity may have been underestimated. In the small 56-69-year group, the increase in depth fell short of significance, most likely because of low power. The whole spike protein was spanned by vaccine-associated CD4 TCRs, and dominant responses were seen in regions 160-218 and 743-854. Only five or six AZD1222 recipients were SARS-CoV-2 seropositive at baseline, limiting conclusions about previously exposed vaccinees. After two AZD1222 doses, both the breadth and the depth of spike-specific TCRs were significantly higher than at day 0 and than in MenACWY recipients.

The CDR3 regions of human TCRbeta chains were analyzed by immunosequencing. In the paper's pipeline: Repertoire TCRs were checked for matches against a reference library of SARS-CoV-2-specific TCRs that had been generated using the MIRA antigen-specificity platform. Breadth was defined as the fraction of unique TCRs that were SARS-CoV-2-associated, and depth was defined as the fraction of total T cells that were SARS-CoV-2-associated. Using the MIRA data, each spike-specific TCR was assigned both to the spike region to which the TCR was reactive and to a CD4 or CD8 class. Log10-transformed breadth and depth values were compared by one-way ANOVA with Sidak's multiple comparisons tests. Sourced from immuneACCESS, this table was stored by TCRdb with only in-frame sequences that have V and J called. A share of the clones is absent; for the studies checked, an unresolved V gene accounts for under half, and the remainder has no known explanation. Clonal size and the V and J genes are those of that table, whereas D and trimming came from the DNA. In all, the sample holds some 120,000 clones, and roughly 90% of those were seen once. In total, the top ten clones hold approximately 1.5% of the sample.

The chain employs TRBV6-4 and TRBJ2-6; the D gene is perhaps TRBD1, on 6 matching bases. This TCR derives from an adult in good health. The sequencing here drew on peripheral blood, taken on day 0 of AZD1222 vaccination. The CDR3 protein is CASSDSGGAGANVLTF. The DNA sequence is TGTGCCAGCAGTGACAGTGGGGGCGCTGGGGCCAACGTCCTGACTTTC.